This TCR beta chain was sequenced during a study of OX40 agonist ivuxolimab in advanced cancers. The assay was immunoSEQ multiplex PCR, and TCRdb's table has in-frame clones only and misses some. This table has approximately 58,000 clones, less than 90% appearing once. CDR1 is LNHDA, CDR2 SQIVND, per germline (reference sequence). The V and J ends lost 5 bases and 4 bases, in that order; junction bases with no gene match: 9. The CDR3 consists of 16 residues. This specimen was CD4+ or CD8+ T cells sorted from blood, taken in a trial of the OX40 agonist ivuxolimab. The origin of this receptor is an adult with an advanced solid tumor such as melanoma, head and neck, liver or kidney cancer. The rearrangement links TRBV19 to TRBJ1-5, with 9 bases matching TRBD1. The chain's CDR3 is CASSPKTGQGNQPQHF. The CDR3 bases are TGTGCCAGTAGTCCAAAGACGGGACAGGGTAATCAGCCCCAGCATTTT.